The 19 T cell receptor beta chains presented below share a single source sample, sequenced in a study of cytomegalovirus exposure and HLA in healthy donors. The PCR ran on 60 Vbeta and 13 Jbeta primers. Profiled with immunoSEQ multiplex PCR; TCRdb holds only in-frame clones, not every one. This listing includes more than 45,000 clones. Sequenced: PBMCs. Receptor source: a woman aged 55-69 years in good health and CMV-seropositive.

The chain joins TRBV18 to TRBJ1-6; 8 positions agree with TRBD1. The V and J ends lost 3 bases and 7 bases, in that order; junction bases with no gene match: 8. Per germline, CDR1 KGHSH and CDR2 LQKENI. CDR3 length equals 16 residues. The CDR3 here is CASSPTLTGANSPLHF. CDR3 nucleotide sequence: TGTGCCAGCTCACCTACCTTGACAGGGGCGAATTCACCCCTCCACTTT.

This chain links TRBV5-1 with TRBJ2-7; the D gene is possibly TRBD2 (6 bases). The CDR3 sequence is 14 residues long. The V gene lost 4 bases and the J gene lost 2 bases, with 13 bases spanning the gap. The germline V gene has CDR1 SGHRS and CDR2 YFSETQ. The CDR3 coding sequence is TGCGCCAGCAGCCCGTCTAGCGCGGCCTACGAGCAGTACTTC. This encodes CASSPSSAAYEQYF.

The V call is TRBV19, the J call TRBJ1-2; perhaps TRBD1 as D (6 bases). CDR1 LNHDA and CDR2 SQIVND come from the germline V gene (reference sequence). V dropped 8 bases and J dropped 0 bases, with 10 bases sitting between them. This CDR3 comprises 13 residues. DNA of the CDR3: TGTGCCAGTGGGGGGGCAGCTAACTATGGCTACACCTTC. Its translation: CASGGAANYGYTF. The full variable domain, with the rest looked up from reference TRBV19 and TRBJ1-2, is DGGITQSPKYLFRKEGQNVTLSCEQNLNHDAMYWYRQDPGQGLRLIYYSQIVNDFQKGDIAEGYSVSREKKESFPLTVTSAQKNPTAFYLCASGGAANYGYTFGSGTRLTVV.

V is TRBV6-1 and J is TRBJ1-4; 8 positions agree with TRBD1. CDR1 MNHNS and CDR2 SASEGT come from the germline V gene. This CDR3 is 16 amino acids long. Trimming removed 4 bases from V and 3 bases from J; junction bases left unmatched: 7. CDR3 sequence reads: CASSVGQGASNEKLFF. The CDR3 nucleotides read TGTGCCAGCAGTGTGGGGCAGGGGGCCTCTAATGAAAAACTGTTTTTT.

The chain couples TRBV9 to TRBJ2-3; 7 bases match TRBD2. The germline V gene encodes CDR1 SGDLS and CDR2 YYNGEE. The CDR3 is 15 amino acids. The trim removed 4 bases at V and 6 bases at J, leaving 11 bases unmatched. CDR3 region: CASSPGDYLRDTQYF. DNA of the CDR3: TGTGCCAGCAGCCCCGGGGACTATCTAAGGGATACGCAGTATTTT.

The chain has TRBV7-8 and TRBJ2-2; D is possibly TRBD1 (6 bases). Trimming removed 5 bases at V and 3 bases at J, with 16 bases between. Germline V gene sequence: CDR1 SGHVS, CDR2 FQNEAQ. The CDR3 is 16 amino acids. CDR3 sequence (DNA): TGTGCCAGCAGCCCCCCTTTAGGGGGTGACACCGGGGAGCTGTTTTTT. Translation: CASSPPLGGDTGELFF. The full variable domain, rest sourced from reference TRBV7-8 and TRBJ2-2, is GAGVSQSPRYKVAKRGQDVALRCDPISGHVSLFWYQQALGQGPEFLTYFQNEAQLDKSGLPSDRFFAERPEGSVSTLKIQRTQQEDSAVYLCASSPPLGGDTGELFFGEGSRLTVL.

V is TRBV7-9 and J is TRBJ1-1; D uncertain. The CDR3 has 13 amino acids. The V end was cut by 5 bases, the J end by 1 base, with 8 bases between. Germline V CDR1 and CDR2: SEHNR, FQNEAQ (reference sequence). The CDR3 is CASSREGNTEAFF. CDR3 coding DNA: TGTGCCAGCAGCCGAGAGGGGAACACTGAAGCTTTCTTT.

The rearrangement joins TRBV10-3 to TRBJ1-5; 10 bases are a match to TRBD1. After removal of 2 bases from V and 2 bases from J, the junction contained 3 bases not matched to a gene. Germline V gives CDR1 ENHRY, CDR2 SYGVKD. The CDR3 length is 16 residues. The CDR3 DNA is TGTGCCATCAGTGAGCCTGGGACAGGGGGCAATCAGCCCCAGCATTTT. This sequence encodes CAISEPGTGGNQPQHF.

The rearrangement links TRBV29-1 to TRBJ2-1, with D possibly TRBD2 on 5 matching bases. Deletions cut 7 bases from V and 4 bases from J, with 11 bases between. Germline lookup yields CDR1 SQVTM and CDR2 ANQGSEA. CDR3 length: 12 amino acids. CDR3: CSARTAYNEQFF. As DNA, the CDR3 is TGCAGCGCTAGGACTGCGTACAATGAGCAGTTCTTC.

The chain joins TRBV5-1 to TRBJ1-2, with 7 bases fitting TRBD1. CDR1 and CDR2 from the germline V gene are SGHRS and YFSETQ. CDR3 length: 15 amino acids. The V gene end was trimmed by 4 bases and the J gene end by 5 bases; junction bases not matched to a gene: 11. CDR3 bases: TGCGCCAGCAGCCCCGCCATGGACAGGCTTTATGGCTACACCTTC. This translates into CASSPAMDRLYGYTF.

The chain couples TRBV4-1 to TRBJ2-1, with D maybe TRBD2 (7 bases). The CDR3 loop spans 13 amino acids. The V and J ends lost 5 bases and 9 bases respectively, with 14 bases between them. Germline assignment: CDR1 MGHRA and CDR2 YSYEKL. As DNA, the CDR3 is TGCGCCAGCAGCTCCCTGGGGGGGCCTGAGCAGTTCTTC. Amino acid sequence: CASSSLGGPEQFF.

This sequence joins TRBV7-2 and TRBJ2-2, with TRBD2 matching 9 bases. Germline-derived CDR1 and CDR2 are SGHTA and FQGNSA. With 1 base clipped from V and 2 bases from J, the junction kept 5 bases outside the gene matches. There are 17 residues in the CDR3. The CDR3: CASSLGAGGPNTGELFF. The DNA of the CDR3 is TGTGCCAGCAGCTTAGGAGCGGGGGGCCCTAACACCGGGGAGCTGTTTTTT.

The chain combines TRBV7-8 with TRBJ1-4; 8 bases are a match to TRBD1. The germline V gene encodes CDR1 SGHVS and CDR2 FQNEAQ. The CDR3 spans 16 residues. The V segment lost 1 base and the J segment 8 bases; nucleotides outside the gene matches: 9. The CDR3 region has the DNA TGTGCCAGCAGCTTAGTGGTAGGACAGGGTTACGAAAAACTGTTTTTT. This encodes CASSLVVGQGYEKLFF.

Remarks on this clone: This specimen includes other DNA sequences encoding the same CDR3. The genes are TRBV6-5 and TRBJ2-7; maybe TRBD1 (5 bases). From germline, CDR1 is MNHEY and CDR2 SVGAGI. V lost 2 bases and J 5 bases, leaving 13 bases between the germline ends. The CDR3 extends over 14 amino acids. The DNA for the CDR3 is TGTGCCAGCAGTTACCGAAGGGGCCCCCACGAGCAGTACTTC. This gives the protein CASSYRRGPHEQYF.

J is TRBJ2-7 and V is TRBV6-1; perhaps TRBD2 as D (6 bases). The V gene lost 11 bases and the J gene lost 2 bases, with 19 bases spanning the gap. The CDR3 covers 14 residues. Germline V gene lookup returns CDR1 MNHNS and CDR2 SASEGT. CDR3 amino acids: CASRTGDIAYEQYF. The CDR3 nucleotides read TGTGCCTCCCGGACGGGGGATATCGCCTACGAGCAGTACTTC.

The J gene is TRBJ2-1, the V gene TRBV19, with 8 positions matching TRBD1. Trimming took 7 bases from V and 7 from J; bases not matched to a gene: 15. CDR3 length: 16 residues. Germline V CDR1 and CDR2: LNHDA, SQIVND (reference sequence). CDR3 sequence reads: CASTPGWTGYVNEQFF. Here the CDR3 DNA reads TGTGCCAGTACCCCGGGTTGGACAGGGTATGTGAATGAGCAGTTCTTC.

This clone is medium-sized by frequency. The V call is TRBV2, the J call TRBJ1-4, with D possibly being TRBD1 (5 bases). Trimming stripped 4 bases from V and 8 bases from J, with 14 bases between. There are 14 residues in the CDR3. CDR1 and CDR2 from the germline V gene are SNHLY and FYNNEI. The CDR3 bases are TGTGCCAGCAGTGTAGACAGACTGGAGGAAAAACTGTTTTTT. It yields the protein CASSVDRLEEKLFF.

CDR3 region: CASSVLTQTGELFF. CDR3 DNA sequence: TGTGCCAGCAGCGTCCTGACTCAAACCGGGGAGCTGTTTTTT. This chain joins TRBV9 and TRBJ2-2; D is unresolved. This CDR3 region has 14 residues. The germline V gene has CDR1 SGDLS and CDR2 YYNGEE. Trimming removed 2 bases at V and 5 bases at J, with 10 bases between.

The rearrangement joins TRBV5-4 to TRBJ2-7, with 11 bases identical to TRBD1. V shed 3 bases, J shed 7 bases, and the junction held 6 bases outside the gene matches. The CDR3 has 14 residues. Germline-derived CDR1 and CDR2 are SGHNT and YYREEE (reference sequence). The CDR3 loop reads CASSSSGTGGEQYF. CDR3 coding DNA: TGTGCCAGCAGCTCCTCCGGGACAGGGGGGGAGCAGTACTTC.